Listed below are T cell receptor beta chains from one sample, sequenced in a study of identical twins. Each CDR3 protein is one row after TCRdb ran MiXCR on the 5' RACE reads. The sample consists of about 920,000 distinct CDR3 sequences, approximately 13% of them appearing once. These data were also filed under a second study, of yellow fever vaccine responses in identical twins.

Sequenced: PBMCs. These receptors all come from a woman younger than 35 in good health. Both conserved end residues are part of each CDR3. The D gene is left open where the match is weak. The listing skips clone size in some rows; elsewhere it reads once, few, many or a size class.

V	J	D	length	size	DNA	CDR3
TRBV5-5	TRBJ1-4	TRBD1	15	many	TGTGCCAGCACCCCACGTGGGACAGTTAATGAAAAACTGTTTTTT	CASTPRGTVNEKLFF
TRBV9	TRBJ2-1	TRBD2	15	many	TGTGCCAGCAGCGTACTAGCGGGAGGGCCCTATGAGCAGTTCTTC	CASSVLAGGPYEQFF
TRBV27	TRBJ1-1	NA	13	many	TGTGCCAGCAGCAACAGGGAGAACACTGAAGCTTTCTTT	CASSNRENTEAFF
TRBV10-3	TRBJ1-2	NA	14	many	TGTGCCATCAGTGAGAATTTAGGGAACTATGGCTACACCTTC	CAISENLGNYGYTF
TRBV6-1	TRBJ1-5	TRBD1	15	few	TGTGCCAGCACCGGGACAGGGGTTAACAATCAGCCCCAGCATTTT	CASTGTGVNNQPQHF
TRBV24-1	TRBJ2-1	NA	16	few	TGTGCCACCAGTGATTTGGGGTCCGGGGCGCACAATGAGCAGTTCTTC	CATSDLGSGAHNEQFF
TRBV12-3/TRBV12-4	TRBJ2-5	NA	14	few	TGTGCCAGCAGTTTCCTTCCCTTCCAAGAGACCCAGTACTTC	CASSFLPFQETQYF
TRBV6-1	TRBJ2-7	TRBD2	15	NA	TGTGCCAGCAGCCAACCTAGCGGGAGTAACCACGAGCAGTACTTC	CASSQPSGSNHEQYF
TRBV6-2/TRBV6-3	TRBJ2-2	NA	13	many	TGTGCCAGCAGCAGAGCGAACACCGGGGAGCTGTTTTTT	CASSRANTGELFF
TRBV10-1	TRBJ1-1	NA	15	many	TGCGCCAGCAGTGAGTCGGGCAGTTTGGACACTGAAGCTTTCTTT	CASSESGSLDTEAFF
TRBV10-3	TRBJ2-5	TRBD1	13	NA	TGTGCCACCCGGACAGGAGCACAAGAGACCCAGTACTTC	CATRTGAQETQYF
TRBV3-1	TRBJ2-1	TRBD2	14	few	TGTGCCAGCAGCCAAAGGACTAGCAGCCATGAGCAGTTCTTC	CASSQRTSSHEQFF
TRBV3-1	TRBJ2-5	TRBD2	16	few	TGTGCCAGCAGCCAAGGGGCTAGCGGGCGCCAAGAGACCCAGTACTTC	CASSQGASGRQETQYF
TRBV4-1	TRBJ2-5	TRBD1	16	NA	TGCGCCAGCAGCCAAGTGGGACAGGGGTTGATAGAGACCCAGTACTTC	CASSQVGQGLIETQYF
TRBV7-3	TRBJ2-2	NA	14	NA	TGTGCCAGCAGCTTAACGTCCGGTAGCGGGGAGCTGTTTTTT	CASSLTSGSGELFF
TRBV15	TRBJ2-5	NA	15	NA	TGTGCCACCAGCCGAAACACAGGGAGCGGAGAGACCCAGTACTTC	CATSRNTGSGETQYF
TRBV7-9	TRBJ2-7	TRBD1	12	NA	TGTGCCAGCAGCGCGGACAGGGACCTCCAGAAGTTC	CASSADRDLQKF
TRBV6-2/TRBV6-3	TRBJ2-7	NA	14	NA	TGTGCCAGCAGCCCCCCCAGGATGCCCTACGAGCAGTACTTC	CASSPPRMPYEQYF
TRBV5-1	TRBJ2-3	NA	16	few	TGCGCCAGCAGTTTCCGAGGGAGGTCGGGCACAGATACGCAGTATTTT	CASSFRGRSGTDTQYF
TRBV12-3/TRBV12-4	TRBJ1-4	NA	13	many	TGTGCCAGCTGTAAAAGGGATAATGAAAAACTGTTTTTT	CASCKRDNEKLFF
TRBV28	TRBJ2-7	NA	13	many	TGTGCCAGCAGTTTAGCGGGGCTCTACGAGCAGTACTTC	CASSLAGLYEQYF
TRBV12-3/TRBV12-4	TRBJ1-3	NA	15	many	TGTGCCAGCAGTTTAGATCATATCTCTGGAAACACCATATATTTT	CASSLDHISGNTIYF
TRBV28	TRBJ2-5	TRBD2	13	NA	TGTGCCAGCAGTCGGCGGGGGATAGAGACCCAGTACTTC	CASSRRGIETQYF
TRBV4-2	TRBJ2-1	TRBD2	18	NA	TGTGCCAGCGGCCAAGATACTAGCGGGGGGTCCTACTACAATGAGCAGTTCTTC	CASGQDTSGGSYYNEQFF
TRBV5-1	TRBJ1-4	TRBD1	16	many	TGCGCCAGCAGCTGGGATAGGAGGACAGGGGATGAAAAACTGTTTTTT	CASSWDRRTGDEKLFF
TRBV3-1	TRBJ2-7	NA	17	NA	TGTGCCAGCAGCCAATTTGGAATAGGGACGGGACTTTACGAGCAGTACTTC	CASSQFGIGTGLYEQYF
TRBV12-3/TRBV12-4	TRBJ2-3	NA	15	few	TGTGCCAGCAGCCTAATAGCGAGTAGCACAGATACGCAGTATTTT	CASSLIASSTDTQYF
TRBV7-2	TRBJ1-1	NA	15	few	TGTGCCAGCAGCTTATCGCCACCTCAGAACACTGAAGCTTTCTTT	CASSLSPPQNTEAFF
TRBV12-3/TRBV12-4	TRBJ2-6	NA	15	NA	TGTGCCAGCAGTCCCTCCAATGCTGGGGCCAACGTCCTGACTTTC	CASSPSNAGANVLTF
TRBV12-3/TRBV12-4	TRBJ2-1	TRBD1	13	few	TGTGCCAGCATAGGGGGCATTAGGTCCGTACAGTTCTTC	CASIGGIRSVQFF
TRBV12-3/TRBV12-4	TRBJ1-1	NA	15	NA	TGTGCCAGCAGTCCCACGGGTAACATGAACACTGAAGCTTTCTTT	CASSPTGNMNTEAFF
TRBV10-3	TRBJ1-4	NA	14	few	TGTGCCATCAGTGCGGACGTGAATTACGAAAAACTGTTTTTT	CAISADVNYEKLFF
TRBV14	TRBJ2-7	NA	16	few	TGTGCCAGCAGCCAATTGTATAGCAGAGCTCGCTACGAGCAGTACTTC	CASSQLYSRARYEQYF
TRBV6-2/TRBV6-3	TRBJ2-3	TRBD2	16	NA	TGTGCCAGCAGTCGAAGTAGCGGGACGCTCACAGATACGCAGTATTTT	CASSRSSGTLTDTQYF
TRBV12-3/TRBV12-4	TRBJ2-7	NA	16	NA	TGTGCCAGCAGTTTAGGGCACCTAACTATCTCCTACGAGCAGTACTTC	CASSLGHLTISYEQYF
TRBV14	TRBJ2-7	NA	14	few	TGTGCCAGCAGCCAAGAACCAGGCACCCGCGAGCAGTACTTC	CASSQEPGTREQYF
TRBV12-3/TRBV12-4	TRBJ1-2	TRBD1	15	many	TGTGCCAGCAGTTTCCAGACAGGGACTAACCGGGGCTACACCTTC	CASSFQTGTNRGYTF
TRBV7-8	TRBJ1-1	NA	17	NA	TGTGCCAGCAGCTTAGAGGGACACGGAGGGGGGAACACTGAAGCTTTCTTT	CASSLEGHGGGNTEAFF
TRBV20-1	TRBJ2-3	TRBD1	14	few	TGCAGTGCTAGAAATGAGGGGGCAACAGATACGCAGTATTTT	CSARNEGATDTQYF
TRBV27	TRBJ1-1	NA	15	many	TGTGCCACCAAGTTAAATTGGCAGATGAACACTGAAGCTTTCTTT	CATKLNWQMNTEAFF
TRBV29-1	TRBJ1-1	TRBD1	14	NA	TGCAGCGTGGGGACAGCTTCGTGGAACACTGAAGCTTTCTTT	CSVGTASWNTEAFF
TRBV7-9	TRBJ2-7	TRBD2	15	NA	TGTGCCAGCAGCCCCCCTAGCGGGAAGTCCTACGAGCAGTACTTC	CASSPPSGKSYEQYF
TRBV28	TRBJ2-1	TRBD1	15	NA	TGTGCCAGCAGTTTCCGGGACAGGTCCTACAATGAGCAGTTCTTC	CASSFRDRSYNEQFF
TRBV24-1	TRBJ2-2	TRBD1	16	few	TGTGCCACCAGTGACACCGGGACAGGGGACGGCGGGGAGCTGTTTTTT	CATSDTGTGDGGELFF
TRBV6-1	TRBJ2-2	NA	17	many	TGTGCCAGCAAAATGAAACGAGCGGAGGCGAACACCGGGGAGCTGTTTTTT	CASKMKRAEANTGELFF
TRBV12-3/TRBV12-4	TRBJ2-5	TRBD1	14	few	TGTGCCAGCAGGCAAGGACAGGGACAAGAGACCCAGTACTTC	CASRQGQGQETQYF
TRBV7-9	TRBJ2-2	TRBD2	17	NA	TGTGCCAGCAGCCAGACCGGGACTAGCGGTAACACCGGGGAGCTGTTTTTT	CASSQTGTSGNTGELFF
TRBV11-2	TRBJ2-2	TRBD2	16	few	TGTGCCAGCAGCGGACCGGGACTAAATCTTGGCGGGGAGCTGTTTTTT	CASSGPGLNLGGELFF
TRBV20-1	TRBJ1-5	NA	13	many	TGCAGTGCAAGAGGGGGGATTAATCAGCCCCAGCATTTT	CSARGGINQPQHF
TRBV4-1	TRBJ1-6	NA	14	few	TGCGCCAGCAGACTGAGCTCCTATAATTCACCCCTCCACTTT	CASRLSSYNSPLHF
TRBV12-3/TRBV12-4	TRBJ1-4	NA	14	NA	TGTGCCAGCAGTTTACCGAGTTATAATGAAAAACTGTTTTTT	CASSLPSYNEKLFF
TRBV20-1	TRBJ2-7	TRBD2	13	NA	TGCAGTGCCAGGACTAGCGGGAGACCCGAGCAGTACTTC	CSARTSGRPEQYF
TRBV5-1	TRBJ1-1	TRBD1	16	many	TGCGCCAGCAGCCCCTTGACAGGGGGAATGAACACTGAAGCTTTCTTT	CASSPLTGGMNTEAFF
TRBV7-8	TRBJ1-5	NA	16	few	TGTGCCAGCAGCCTGGGGGGGGGCGCGGCTGGGCAGCCCCAGCATTTT	CASSLGGGAAGQPQHF
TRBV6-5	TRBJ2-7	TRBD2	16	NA	TGTGCCAGCAGTTACCTAGCGGGAGGGTTTTCCTACGAGCAGTACTTC	CASSYLAGGFSYEQYF
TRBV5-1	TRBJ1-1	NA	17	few	TGCGCCAGCACGCCGAACGCCGGTTATCCAGGGAACACTGAAGCTTTCTTT	CASTPNAGYPGNTEAFF
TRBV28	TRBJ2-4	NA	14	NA	TGTGCCAGCAGTCAGGACGGCCGTGGTAACATTCAGTACTTC	CASSQDGRGNIQYF